Listed below are T cell receptor beta chains from one sample, sequenced in a study of blood T cells in healthy people across ages. MiXCR was run by TCRdb on the 5' RACE reads, yielding one entry per CDR3 protein. The data show roughly 800,000 distinct CDR3 sequences, more than 45% seen once. The specimen was blood. These receptor sequences come from a young man in good health. CDR3s include the opening cysteine and the closing phenylalanine or tryptophan. The D gene is left open where the match is weak. Clone size is stated in some rows and not others, as once, few, many or a class when expanded.

D gene,V gene,J gene,clone size,CDR3 protein,CDR3 DNA
TRBD2,TRBV27,TRBJ2-5,.,CASSLYRTSGKETQYF,TGTGCCAGCAGTTTATATAGGACTAGCGGTAAAGAGACCCAGTACTTC
TRBD2,TRBV4-1,TRBJ2-7,.,CASSQVLASPYEQYF,TGCGCCAGCAGCCAAGTACTAGCGTCGCCCTACGAGCAGTACTTC
.,TRBV6-1,TRBJ1-5,.,CASSEFGESNQPQHF,TGTGCCAGCAGTGAATTCGGGGAGAGCAATCAGCCCCAGCATTTT
TRBD2,TRBV12-3/TRBV12-4,TRBJ2-1,.,CASSQGREIDEQFF,TGTGCCAGCAGTCAAGGGAGGGAGATCGATGAGCAGTTCTTC
.,TRBV7-9,TRBJ1-1,.,CASSPAIRTEAFF,TGTGCCAGCAGCCCCGCAATACGGACTGAAGCTTTCTTT
TRBD2,TRBV20-1,TRBJ2-4,.,CSAMTGLAVAKNIQYF,TGCAGTGCTATGACTGGACTAGCGGTAGCCAAAAACATTCAGTACTTC
TRBD2,TRBV7-9,TRBJ2-4,few,CASSRLAGGPLSKNIQYF,TGTGCCAGCAGCAGACTAGCGGGGGGGCCGCTGTCCAAAAACATTCAGTACTTC
TRBD2,TRBV28,TRBJ2-3,.,CASSYRNSGPNTDTQYF,TGTGCCAGCAGTTACAGAAATAGCGGGCCCAACACAGATACGCAGTATTTT
TRBD2,TRBV4-3,TRBJ2-7,few,CASSQALAASYEQYF,TGCGCCAGCAGCCAAGCTCTAGCGGCATCCTACGAGCAGTACTTC
.,TRBV14,TRBJ2-1,.,CASSPTQYNEQFF,TGTGCCAGCAGCCCAACCCAATACAATGAGCAGTTCTTC
.,TRBV4-1,TRBJ2-5,few,CASSPSLVAEGTQYF,TGCGCCAGCAGCCCCTCACTGGTAGCTGAGGGGACCCAGTACTTC
TRBD2,TRBV6-5,TRBJ2-3,.,CASSYSTGRPVATDTQYF,TGTGCCAGCAGTTACTCCACCGGGAGGCCAGTTGCCACAGATACGCAGTATTTT
.,TRBV5-4,TRBJ1-1,few,CASRRDHPNMNTEAFF,TGTGCCAGCAGACGTGACCACCCGAACATGAATACTGAAGCTTTCTTT
.,TRBV10-1,TRBJ2-7,.,CASSAAGSPYEQYF,TGCGCCAGCAGTGCGGCAGGGAGTCCCTACGAGCAGTACTTC
.,TRBV25-1,TRBJ1-4,.,CASRGGWATNEKLFF,TGTGCCAGCAGAGGGGGTTGGGCGACTAATGAAAAACTGTTTTTT
.,TRBV6-5,TRBJ2-5,.,CASSLNLRETQYF,TGTGCCAGCAGCCTTAATCTGAGGGAGACCCAGTACTTC
.,TRBV18,TRBJ2-5,.,CASSPFSDSQETQYF,TGTGCCAGCTCACCGTTTAGCGACTCCCAAGAGACCCAGTACTTC
.,TRBV3-1,TRBJ2-3,.,CASSREARTQYF,TGTGCCAGCAGCCGCGAAGCGCGTACGCAGTATTTT
.,TRBV6-5,TRBJ1-5,few,CASSTGRVSNQPQHF,TGTGCCAGCAGTACGGGGAGAGTTAGCAATCAGCCCCAGCATTTT
TRBD1,TRBV20-1,TRBJ2-7,.,CSARPPNRGPGEQYF,TGCAGTGCTAGACCCCCCAACAGGGGGCCGGGCGAGCAGTACTTC
.,TRBV7-2,TRBJ2-7,once,CAGSLRATSQDEQYF,TGTGCCGGCAGCTTAAGAGCGACAAGCCAGGACGAGCAGTACTTC
.,TRBV29-1,TRBJ2-2,.,CSVEWAGVTGELFF,TGCAGCGTTGAATGGGCAGGAGTCACCGGGGAGCTGTTTTTT
TRBD2,TRBV2,TRBJ2-1,.,CASSESLGTSGYNEQFF,TGTGCCAGCAGTGAATCTTTAGGGACTAGCGGTTACAATGAGCAGTTCTTC
.,TRBV12-3/TRBV12-4,TRBJ1-5,few,CASSPLDSLNQPQHF,TGTGCCAGCAGCCCGCTGGACAGCCTTAATCAGCCCCAGCATTTT
TRBD2,TRBV5-1,TRBJ2-7,.,CASSPGTTYNEQYF,TGCGCCAGCAGCCCCGGGACTACGTATAATGAGCAGTACTTC
.,TRBV5-6,TRBJ2-4,few,CASSSPTAQGNIQYF,TGTGCCAGCAGCTCCCCGACAGCACAAGGGAACATTCAGTACTTC
TRBD1,TRBV3-1,TRBJ1-2,.,CASTGWRTGEYGYTF,TGTGCCAGCACTGGGTGGAGGACAGGGGAATATGGCTACACCTTC
.,TRBV29-1,TRBJ2-7,.,CSSPLWGQGVSYEQYF,TGCAGCAGTCCGTTATGGGGGCAGGGCGTCTCCTACGAGCAGTACTTC
.,TRBV20-1,TRBJ2-1,.,CSASIGPMVNEQFF,TGCAGTGCTAGTATCGGACCGATGGTAAATGAGCAGTTCTTC
.,TRBV20-1,TRBJ2-2,.,CSAQFSGELFF,TGCAGTGCTCAGTTCTCCGGGGAGCTGTTTTTT
.,TRBV11-2,TRBJ1-1,few,CASSLGSGVNEAFF,TGTGCCAGCAGCTTAGGCAGCGGAGTTAATGAAGCTTTCTTT
.,TRBV6-6,TRBJ2-5,.,CASSYSIGRGQETQYF,TGTGCCAGCAGTTACTCGATTGGTAGGGGACAAGAGACCCAGTACTTC
TRBD1,TRBV12-3/TRBV12-4,TRBJ2-4,.,CASSLVRDRGGNIQYF,TGTGCCAGCAGTTTAGTCCGGGACAGGGGTGGAAACATTCAGTACTTC
TRBD1,TRBV7-3,TRBJ2-1,.,CASSLMRKGQHNEQFF,TGTGCCAGCAGCTTAATGCGGAAGGGACAGCACAATGAGCAGTTCTTC
.,TRBV21-1,TRBJ1-5,.,CASSNETGGCQPQHF,TGTGCCAGCAGCAACGAAACAGGGGGTTGTCAGCCCCAGCATTTT
TRBD2,TRBV29-1,TRBJ2-1,few,CSVVGLAGDVQFF,TGCAGCGTTGTGGGACTAGCGGGGGACGTGCAGTTCTTC
TRBD1,TRBV12-3/TRBV12-4,TRBJ1-5,.,CASSSRTGFPQPQHF,TGTGCCAGCAGTTCGAGGACAGGGTTTCCTCAGCCCCAGCATTTT
.,TRBV9,TRBJ2-4,few,CASSVEVGWNIQYF,TGTGCCAGCAGCGTAGAAGTGGGTTGGAACATTCAGTACTTC
.,TRBV2,TRBJ2-7,once,CASREPYEQYF,TGTGCCAGCAGGGAGCCATACGAGCAGTACTTC
.,TRBV27,TRBJ2-1,.,CASSRREGYNEQFF,TGTGCCAGCTCGCGACGCGAAGGGTACAATGAGCAGTTCTTC
.,TRBV20-1,TRBJ2-1,.,CSADLTGSPSYNEQFF,TGCAGTGCGGACCTAACAGGTTCCCCCTCCTACAATGAGCAGTTCTTC
.,TRBV3-1,TRBJ2-7,once,CASSQDINPDKVVYEQYF,TGTGCCAGCAGCCAAGATATCAACCCGGACAAGGTGGTCTACGAGCAGTACTTC
.,TRBV9,TRBJ2-2,once,CASTERGGAYTGELFF,TGTGCCAGCACCGAAAGGGGGGGGGCCTACACCGGGGAGCTGTTTTTT
.,TRBV11-2,TRBJ1-1,.,CASSLAAGGEAFF,TGTGCCAGCAGCTTGGCGGCCGGAGGTGAAGCTTTCTTT
.,TRBV10-3,TRBJ2-5,.,CAIKEGGAGETQYF,TGTGCCATCAAGGAGGGCGGTGCTGGGGAGACCCAGTACTTC
.,TRBV29-1,TRBJ2-5,.,CSVEGDYQETQYF,TGCAGCGTTGAAGGGGACTACCAAGAGACCCAGTACTTC
.,TRBV6-6,TRBJ2-5,.,CASSYPGSYETQYF,TGTGCCAGCAGTTACCCCGGTAGCTATGAGACCCAGTACTTC